Each of the 8 T cell receptor beta chains below was sequenced from the same sample in a study of blood T cell repertoires in COVID-19. Clones were sequenced by immunoSEQ multiplex PCR, and TCRdb holds only the in-frame ones, with some missing. The sample lists about 170,000 clones; around 89% were seen once. Sequencing was performed on PBMCs or T cells enriched from blood (not recorded which). These receptors all stem from a woman under 30 who had recovered from COVID-19.

This chain uses TRBV6-1 with TRBJ2-1; 9 positions match TRBD2. The CDR3 contains 16 residues. Per germline, CDR1 MNHNS and CDR2 SASEGT. V dropped 2 bases and J dropped 7; count of bases not matched to a gene: 9. CDR3 in amino acids: CASSELIAGEGNEQFF. The DNA of the CDR3 is TGTGCCAGCAGTGAACTTATAGCGGGAGAGGGTAATGAGCAGTTCTTC.

This clone showed up just once. V is TRBV5-4 and J is TRBJ2-5; the D gene is possibly TRBD1 (5 bases). The CDR3 extends over 13 amino acids. Germline V gene sequence: CDR1 SGHNT, CDR2 YYREEE (reference sequence). The germline V and J ends were trimmed by 0 bases and 5 bases, with 8 bases remaining between them. The CDR3 region is CASSLEQVETQYF. The DNA of the CDR3 is TGTGCCAGCAGCTTGGAACAGGTGGAGACCCAGTACTTC.

This chain uses TRBV7-6 with TRBJ1-1; 10 bases line up with TRBD1. V gave up 5 bases and J gave up 10 bases; unmatched junction bases: 7. Germline V lookup: CDR1 SGHVS, CDR2 FNYEAQ. The CDR3 contains 13 residues. The CDR3: CASSLGTGAGAFF. CDR3 nucleotide sequence: TGTGCCAGCAGCCTCGGGACAGGGGCAGGAGCTTTCTTT.

The genes are TRBV19 and TRBJ2-5, with TRBD1 matching over 7 bases. Germline V gene data show CDR1 as LNHDA and CDR2 as SQIVND (reference sequence). The V and J ends lost 6 bases and 2 bases, in that order; junction bases with no gene match: 9. This CDR3 is built from 15 residues. The CDR3: CASSLQGWGQETQYF. For the CDR3, the DNA is TGTGCCAGTAGCCTACAGGGGTGGGGACAAGAGACCCAGTACTTC.

V and J are TRBV7-6 and TRBJ1-2; D possibly corresponds to TRBD1 (6 bases). Trimming pared 5 bases from V and 4 bases from J, leaving 8 bases between. The CDR3 runs 12 residues. Germline V gene sequence: CDR1 SGHVS, CDR2 FNYEAQ. The CDR3 bases are TGTGCCAGCAGCCCACAGGGCTATGGCTACACCTTC. Translation gives CASSPQGYGYTF.

This clone has just one count. The chain links TRBV30 to TRBJ2-7, with TRBD2 as a possible D gene (6 bases). Looked up from germline, CDR1 is GTSNPN and CDR2 is SVGIG (reference sequence). V was clipped by 3 bases and J by 2 bases, with 14 bases between them. The CDR3 loop spans 14 amino acids. The CDR3 reads CAWRSLASPYEQYF. The CDR3 DNA is TGTGCCTGGAGGAGTCTAGCGAGTCCCTACGAGCAGTACTTC. The full variable domain, with the rest looked up from reference TRBV30 and TRBJ2-7, is SQTIHQWPATLVQPVGSPLSLECTVEGTSNPNLYWYRQAAGRGLQLLFYSVGIGQISSEVPQNLSASRPQDRQFILSSKKLLLSDSGFYLCAWRSLASPYEQYFGPGTRLTVT.

The V and J genes are TRBV19 and TRBJ1-1, with D perhaps matching TRBD1 (5 bases). The V and J ends lost 7 bases and 11 bases respectively, with 20 bases between them. Germline V gene sequence: CDR1 LNHDA, CDR2 SQIVND (reference sequence). The CDR3 consists of 13 residues. CDR3 DNA sequence: TGTGCCAGTACCGCCTTGGCGGGGCTTGAGGCTTTCTTT. Translated, it gives CASTALAGLEAFF. Full variable domain (missing parts from reference TRBV19 and TRBJ1-1): DGGITQSPKYLFRKEGQNVTLSCEQNLNHDAMYWYRQDPGQGLRLIYYSQIVNDFQKGDIAEGYSVSREKKESFPLTVTSAQKNPTAFYLCASTALAGLEAFFGQGTRLTVV.

CDR3 residues: CASSRQGGITEAFF. The CDR3 DNA reads as TGTGCCAGCAGTCGACAGGGCGGTATAACTGAAGCTTTCTTT. The V call is TRBV7-2, the J call TRBJ1-1, with TRBD1 identical over 7 bases. The CDR3 has 14 amino acids. V gave up 6 bases and J gave up 5 bases; unmatched junction bases: 9. The germline CDR1 and CDR2 sequences are SGHTA and FQGNSA.